The entry below gives a single T cell receptor (beta chain) sequence along with its context. The data belong to a study of blood T cell repertoires in COVID-19. Study overall: Samples came from the United States, Italy and Spain, spanning acute and convalescent COVID-19.

Method: immunoSEQ multiplex PCR; TCRdb's copy keeps in-frame clones and lacks some. Counted here are about 300,000 clones, 75% to 90% occurring once; the ten biggest clones make up about 6%. CDR1 and CDR2 from the germline V gene are SNHLY and FYNNEI. V shed 5 bases, J shed 4 bases, and the junction held 16 bases outside the gene matches. The CDR3 is 17 residues long. This sequence originates from a woman aged 50 to 60 with COVID-19, enrolled during active disease. The sample comprised peripheral blood. The chain carries TRBV2 and TRBJ1-2; TRBD1 matches 7 bases. The CDR3 is CASSPPLQDRPLYGYTF. The CDR3 DNA reads TGTGCCAGCAGTCCCCCTCTTCAGGACAGGCCTCTCTATGGCTACACCTTC.